This TCR beta chain derives from a study of shared clonotypes between healthy human individuals. The CDR3 runs to 13 residues. With V trimmed by 5 bases and J by 4 bases, 2 bases remained unmatched. Germline V lookup: CDR1 SGHTA, CDR2 FQGTGA. TCRdb's table, derived via immunoSEQ multiplex PCR, lists solely in-frame clones and lacks some. The data contain 450,000 to 500,000 clones, 76% of them seen just once; the ten biggest clones take up roughly 13%. The chain is built from TRBV7-3 and TRBJ2-5; TRBD2 aligns across 9 bases. Sequenced input: PBMCs. The clonotype was recovered from a woman aged 40 to 50 in good health. Some clones in this sample may be carry-over from other donors' samples. The CDR3 is CASSAGLAETQYF. The CDR3 DNA reads TGTGCCAGCAGCGCGGGACTAGCAGAGACCCAGTACTTC.